The 14 T cell receptor beta chains given below trace back to one sample, sequenced in a study of regulatory T cells in long-lasting Graves disease. Described time point: newly diagnosed GD, antithyroid drugs for less than 3 months. RNA extracted from PBMCs served as the sequencing template. Building of the TCR beta libraries involved iRepertoire HTBI primers and Arm-PCR of CDR3 regions. Each CDR3 protein gets one entry after TCRdb re-called the multiplex PCR reads with MiXCR. The sample yields around 460,000 distinct CDR3 sequences, 13% to 15% seen once. This sample also appeared in a second study, on T cells in Graves' hyperthyroidism and ophthalmopathy.

Sequences were derived from peripheral blood mononuclear cells (PBMCs), sampled at new diagnosis, from a patient treated with antithyroid drugs. These receptors all come from a woman aged 45 to 65 with Graves disease.

This clonotype was seen ten or more times. This sequence joins TRBV9 and TRBJ2-3, with a weak D call TRBD1 (5 bases). Germline-derived CDR1 and CDR2 are SGDLS and YYNGEE. The CDR3 loop spans 14 amino acids. Trimming stripped 2 bases from V and 2 bases from J, with 9 bases between. Here the CDR3 reads CASSVGRFTDTQYF. The CDR3, as DNA: TGTGCCAGCAGCGTGGGGCGGTTCACAGATACGCAGTATTTT.

V and J are TRBV29-1 and TRBJ2-3, with 7 bases identical to TRBD2. J lost 2 bases, V lost 4 bases, and 3 bases had no gene match. Germline V gene lookup returns CDR1 SQVTM and CDR2 ANQGSEA. This CDR3 has 13 residues. The CDR3 DNA reads as TGCAGCGTTGTGCGGGACTACACAGATACGCAGTATTTT. It yields the protein CSVVRDYTDTQYF.

This clonotype has a count of ten or more. CDR3 nucleotides: TGCGCCAGCAGCGAAGCAGGACCCTCCTACGAGCAGTACTTC. Translated: CASSEAGPSYEQYF. This chain uses TRBV5-1 with TRBJ2-7, with unresolved D. Germline V gives CDR1 SGHRS, CDR2 YFSETQ. V lost 4 bases to trimming and J lost 0 bases, with 11 bases between them. This CDR3 is built from 14 residues.

This clonotype appeared a few times. The chain joins TRBV27 to TRBJ2-1; 13 nucleotides agree with TRBD2. The ends lost 6 bases at V and 7 bases at J; junction bases unmatched: 12. CDR1 is MNHEY and CDR2 is SMNVEV in the germline V gene (reference sequence). This CDR3 has 17 residues. CDR3 sequence: CASSYTPGLAGFNEQFF. The CDR3 DNA sequence: TGTGCCAGCAGCTATACTCCGGGACTAGCGGGATTTAATGAGCAGTTCTTC.

The genes are TRBV19 and TRBJ2-1; weak D call: TRBD2 (6 bases). This CDR3 spans 13 amino acids. Between the trimmed V and J ends, which lost 5 bases and 8 bases, there was a span of 13 bases. Germline V gene lookup returns CDR1 LNHDA and CDR2 SQIVND (reference sequence). CDR3 loop: CASSAGTGHEQFF. CDR3 nucleotides: TGTGCCAGTAGTGCGGGGACCGGGCATGAGCAGTTCTTC.

The sample holds many counts of this clonotype. This chain uses TRBV10-1 with TRBJ2-7, with TRBD1 matching over 10 bases. The CDR3 consists of 14 residues. Germline trimming cut 4 bases from V and 5 bases from J; bases unmatched to any gene: 5. The germline gives CDR1 WNHNN, CDR2 SYGVQD (reference sequence). CDR3 amino acids: CASSGDRGHDEQYF. The CDR3 DNA reads as TGCGCCAGCAGTGGAGACAGGGGGCACGACGAGCAGTACTTC.

This clonotype was counted a few times. The chain links TRBV11-2 to TRBJ2-2; 10 nucleotides match TRBD2. Germline V gene sequence: CDR1 SGHAT, CDR2 FQNNGV. V gave up 4 bases and J gave up 2 bases; unmatched junction bases: 7. The CDR3 is made up of 17 amino acids. The CDR3 sequence: CASSSIAGGSNTGELFF. Here the CDR3 DNA reads TGTGCCAGCAGCTCGATAGCGGGAGGATCAAACACCGGGGAGCTGTTTTTT.

The sample holds a few counts of this clonotype. The rearrangement uses TRBV20-1 and TRBJ2-7, with unresolved D. In germline, CDR1 is DFQATT, CDR2 SNEGSKA (reference sequence). The CDR3 loop spans 15 amino acids. V was trimmed by 0 bases and J by 1 base, leaving 13 bases between them. The CDR3, as DNA: TGCAGTGCTAGAGATCCGCAGAGCGATTCCTACGAGCAGTACTTC. It encodes CSARDPQSDSYEQYF.

Regarding this clonotype: A single base separates this from a much larger clone, so it may be a read error. A read error is likely, as this CDR3 ends without the conserved phenylalanine or tryptophan. The chain links TRBV6-2 or TRBV6-3 to TRBJ1-1; D might be TRBD1 (6 bases). The CDR3 is made up of 14 amino acids. Germline CDR1 reads MNHEY; CDR2 reads SVGEGT. Trimming left V 5 bases short and J 1 base short, with 11 bases between. The CDR3 loop is CASSRDTANTEAFL. In DNA form, the CDR3 reads TGTGCCAGCAGTCGGGACACAGCGAACACTGAAGCTTTCCTT.

This clonotype has at least ten counts. Here the CDR3 reads CASSPPNQAPYNEQFF. The CDR3 DNA reads as TGTGCCAGCTCACCACCGAACCAGGCACCCTACAATGAGCAGTTCTTC. The chain is built from TRBV18 and TRBJ2-1, with D uncertain. The V end was cut by 0 bases, the J end by 2 bases, with 11 bases between. Germline-derived CDR1 and CDR2 are KGHSH and LQKENI. The CDR3 spans 16 residues.

Many counts were recorded for this clonotype. The V gene is TRBV9, the J gene TRBJ2-5; 11 nucleotides agree with TRBD1. Losses at the gene ends were 8 bases for V and 2 bases for J; bases not matched to a gene: 11. The germline CDR1 and CDR2 sequences are SGDLS and YYNGEE. The CDR3 covers 16 residues. The CDR3: CARNGQGAPRQETQYF. CDR3 in DNA: TGTGCCAGAAACGGACAGGGGGCCCCCAGACAAGAGACCCAGTACTTC.

This clonotype was observed many times. This chain links TRBV30 with TRBJ1-4, with D possibly matching TRBD1 (5 bases). V was shortened by 0 bases and J by 4 bases, with 12 bases between the two germline ends. The germline gives CDR1 GTSNPN, CDR2 SVGIG (reference sequence). The CDR3 spans 15 residues. The CDR3 sequence: CAWSVGGWGNEKLFF. CDR3 nucleotide sequence: TGTGCCTGGAGTGTGGGGGGTTGGGGTAATGAAAAACTGTTTTTT.

This clonotype was found a few times. The chain is built from TRBV5-4 and TRBJ1-1; D may be TRBD1 (5 bases). This CDR3 is built from 14 residues. Germline V lookup: CDR1 SGHNT, CDR2 YYREEE (reference sequence). V shed 4 bases and J shed 3 bases, with 13 bases lying between them. CDR3 nucleotides: TGTGCCAGCAGCCGGGGCGGGGCCCACACTGAAGCTTTCTTT. Protein: CASSRGGAHTEAFF.

The chain employs TRBV19 and TRBJ1-6; D not certain. V was shortened by 5 bases and J by 9 bases, with 11 bases between the two germline ends. The germline V gene has CDR1 LNHDA and CDR2 SQIVND (reference sequence). The CDR3 has 13 amino acids. The CDR3 region is CASSPQTISPLHF. CDR3 DNA sequence: TGTGCCAGTAGTCCACAAACGATTTCACCCCTCCACTTT.